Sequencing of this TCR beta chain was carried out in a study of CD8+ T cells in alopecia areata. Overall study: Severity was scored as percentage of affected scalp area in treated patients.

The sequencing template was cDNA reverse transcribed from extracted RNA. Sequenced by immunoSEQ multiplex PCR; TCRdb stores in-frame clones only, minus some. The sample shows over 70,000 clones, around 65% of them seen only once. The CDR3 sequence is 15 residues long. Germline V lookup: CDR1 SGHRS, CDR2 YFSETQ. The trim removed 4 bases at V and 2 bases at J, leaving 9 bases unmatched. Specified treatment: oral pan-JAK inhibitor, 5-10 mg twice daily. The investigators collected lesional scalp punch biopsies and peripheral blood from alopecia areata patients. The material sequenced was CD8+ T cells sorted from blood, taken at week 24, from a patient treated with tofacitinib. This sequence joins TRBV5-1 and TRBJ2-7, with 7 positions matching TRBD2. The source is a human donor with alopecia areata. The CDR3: CASSMTGLQPYEQYF. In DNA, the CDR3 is TGCGCCAGCAGCATGACGGGACTACAACCCTACGAGCAGTACTTC.